The sequence of this TCR beta chain was determined in a study of T cell changes during pregnancy in multiple sclerosis. Generated by immunoSEQ multiplex PCR, the TCRdb table keeps only in-frame clones and is missing some. The data hold approximately 99,000 clones, with about nine tenths observed a single time. Trimming took off 4 bases at V and 1 base at J, with 20 bases between the two ends. The germline gives CDR1 SGHVS, CDR2 FQNEAQ. This CDR3 has 17 amino acids. V gene TRBV7-8 combines with J gene TRBJ2-7; D is possibly TRBD1 (5 bases). The origin of this receptor is a female donor in good health, enrolled as a control in a pregnancy study. Sequencing was performed on peripheral blood, taken in the second trimester of pregnancy. CDR3 protein: CASSSPRPRQKSYEQYF. The CDR3 DNA reads TGTGCCAGCAGCTCCCCCAGGCCGAGACAGAAGTCCTACGAGCAGTACTTC.